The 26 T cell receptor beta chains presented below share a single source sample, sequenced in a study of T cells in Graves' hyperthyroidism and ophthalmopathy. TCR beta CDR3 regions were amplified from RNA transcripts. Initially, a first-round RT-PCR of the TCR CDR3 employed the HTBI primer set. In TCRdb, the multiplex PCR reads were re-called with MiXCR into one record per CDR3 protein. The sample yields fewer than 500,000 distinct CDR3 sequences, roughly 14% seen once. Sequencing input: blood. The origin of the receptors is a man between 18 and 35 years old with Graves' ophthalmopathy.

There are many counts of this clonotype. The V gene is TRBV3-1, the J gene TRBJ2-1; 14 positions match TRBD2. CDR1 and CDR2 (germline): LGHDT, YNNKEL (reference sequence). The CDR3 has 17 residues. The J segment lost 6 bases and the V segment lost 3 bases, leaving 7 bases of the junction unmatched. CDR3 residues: CASSHGTSGSAVNEQFF. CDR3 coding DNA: TGTGCCAGCAGCCACGGGACTAGCGGGAGTGCGGTCAATGAGCAGTTCTTC.

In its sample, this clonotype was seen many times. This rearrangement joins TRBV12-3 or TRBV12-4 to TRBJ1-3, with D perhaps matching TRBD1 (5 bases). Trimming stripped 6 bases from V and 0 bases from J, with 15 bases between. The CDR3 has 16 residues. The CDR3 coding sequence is TGTGCCAGCAGCCGCCACGGGACGGGCTCTGGAAACACCATATATTTT. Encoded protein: CASSRHGTGSGNTIYF.

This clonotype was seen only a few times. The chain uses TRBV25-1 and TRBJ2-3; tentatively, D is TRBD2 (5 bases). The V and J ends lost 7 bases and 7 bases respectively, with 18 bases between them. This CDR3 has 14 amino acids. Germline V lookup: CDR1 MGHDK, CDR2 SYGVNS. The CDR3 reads CASTWSSPSYTQYF. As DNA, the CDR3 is TGTGCCAGCACATGGTCTAGTCCTAGCTATACGCAGTATTTT.

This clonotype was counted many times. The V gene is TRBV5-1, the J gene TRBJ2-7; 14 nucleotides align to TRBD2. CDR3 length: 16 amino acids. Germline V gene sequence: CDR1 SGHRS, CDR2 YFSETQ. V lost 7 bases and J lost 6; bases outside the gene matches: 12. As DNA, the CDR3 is TGCGCCAGCGGACCGGGACTAGCGGGAGTATGGTTCGAGCAGTACTTC. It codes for CASGPGLAGVWFEQYF.

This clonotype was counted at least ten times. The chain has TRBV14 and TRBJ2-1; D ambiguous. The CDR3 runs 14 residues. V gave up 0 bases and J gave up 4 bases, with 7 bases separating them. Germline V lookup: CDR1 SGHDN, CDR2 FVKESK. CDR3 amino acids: CASSQDTRYNEQFF. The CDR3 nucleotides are TGTGCCAGCAGCCAAGATACCAGATACAATGAGCAGTTCTTC.

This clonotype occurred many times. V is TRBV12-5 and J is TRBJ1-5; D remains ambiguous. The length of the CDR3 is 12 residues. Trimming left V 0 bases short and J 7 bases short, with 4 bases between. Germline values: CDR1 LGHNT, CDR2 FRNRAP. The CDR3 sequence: CASGLVNQPQHF. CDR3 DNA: TGTGCTAGTGGTTTGGTGAACCAGCCCCAGCATTTT. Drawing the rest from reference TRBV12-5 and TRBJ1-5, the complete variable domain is DARVTQTPRHKVTEMGQEVTMRCQPILGHNTVFWYRQTMMQGLELLAYFRNRAPLDDSGMPKDRFSAEMPDATLATLKIQPSEPRDSAVYFCASGLVNQPQHFGDGTRLSIL.

CDR3 protein: CASSHGTGNTEAFF. In DNA form, the CDR3 reads TGTGCCAGCAGCCACGGGACGGGAAACACTGAAGCTTTCTTT. The J gene is TRBJ1-1, the V gene TRBV6-1, with D possibly TRBD1 on 5 matching bases. Germline V lookup: CDR1 MNHNS, CDR2 SASEGT. The V end lost 6 bases, the J end lost 2 bases, and 13 bases lay between the germline ends. The CDR3 loop spans 14 amino acids.

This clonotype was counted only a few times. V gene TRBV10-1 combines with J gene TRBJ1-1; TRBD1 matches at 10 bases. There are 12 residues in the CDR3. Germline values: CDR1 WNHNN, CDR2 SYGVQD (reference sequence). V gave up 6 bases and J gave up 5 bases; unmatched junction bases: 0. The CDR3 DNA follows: TGCGCCAGCAGGGGACAGGGGACTGAAGCTTTCTTT. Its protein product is CASRGQGTEAFF.

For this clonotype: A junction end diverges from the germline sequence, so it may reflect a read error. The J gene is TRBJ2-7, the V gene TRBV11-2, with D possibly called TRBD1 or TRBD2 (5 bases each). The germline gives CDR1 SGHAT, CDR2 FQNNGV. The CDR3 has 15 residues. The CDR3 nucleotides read TGTGCCAGCAGCGCCCCCGGGACCCGAGCCTACGAGCGGTACTTC. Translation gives CASSAPGTRAYERYF.

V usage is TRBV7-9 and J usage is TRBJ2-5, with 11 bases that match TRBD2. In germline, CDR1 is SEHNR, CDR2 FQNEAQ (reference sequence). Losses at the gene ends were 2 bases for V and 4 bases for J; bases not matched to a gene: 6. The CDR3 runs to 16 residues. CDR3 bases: TGTGCCAGCAGCTTATTCCTAGCGGGGGGTATAGAGACCCAGTACTTC. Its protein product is CASSLFLAGGIETQYF.

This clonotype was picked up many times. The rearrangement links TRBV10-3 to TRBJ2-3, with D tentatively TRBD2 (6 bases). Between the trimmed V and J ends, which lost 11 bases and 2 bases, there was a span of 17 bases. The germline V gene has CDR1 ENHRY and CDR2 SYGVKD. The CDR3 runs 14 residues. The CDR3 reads CAAGAGSITDTQYF. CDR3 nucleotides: TGTGCCGCCGGGGCGGGGTCGATCACAGATACGCAGTATTTT.

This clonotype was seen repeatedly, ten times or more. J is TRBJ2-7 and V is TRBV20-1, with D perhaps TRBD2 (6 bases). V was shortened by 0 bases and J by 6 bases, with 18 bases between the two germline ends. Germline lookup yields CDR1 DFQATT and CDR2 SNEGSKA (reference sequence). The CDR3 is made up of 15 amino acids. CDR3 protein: CSARDRGREAAEQYF. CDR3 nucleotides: TGCAGTGCTAGAGACCGAGGCAGGGAGGCCGCCGAGCAGTACTTC.

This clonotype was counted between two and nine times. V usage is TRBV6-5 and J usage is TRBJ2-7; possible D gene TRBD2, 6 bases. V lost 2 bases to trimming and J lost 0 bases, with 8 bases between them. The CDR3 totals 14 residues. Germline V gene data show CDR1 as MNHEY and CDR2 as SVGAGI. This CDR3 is CASSYGGDSYEQYF. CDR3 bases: TGTGCCAGCAGTTACGGAGGGGACTCCTACGAGCAGTACTTC.

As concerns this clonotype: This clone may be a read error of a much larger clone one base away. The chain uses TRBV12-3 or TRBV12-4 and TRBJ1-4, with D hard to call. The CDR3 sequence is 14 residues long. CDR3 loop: CASSLSGVNEKLSF. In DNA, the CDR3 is TGTGCCAGCAGTTTATCTGGGGTTAATGAAAAACTGTCTTTT.

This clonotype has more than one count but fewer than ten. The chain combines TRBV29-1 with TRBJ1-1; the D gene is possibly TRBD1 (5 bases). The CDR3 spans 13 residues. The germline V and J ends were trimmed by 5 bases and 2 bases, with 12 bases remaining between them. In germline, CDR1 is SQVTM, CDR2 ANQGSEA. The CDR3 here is CSVRQGLNTEAFF. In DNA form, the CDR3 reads TGCAGCGTTCGTCAGGGCCTAAACACTGAAGCTTTCTTT.

The CDR3 sequence is CASSIQGRRGEQYF. The CDR3 DNA sequence: TGTGCCAGTAGTATCCAGGGACGGCGAGGCGAGCAGTACTTC. The V call is TRBV19, the J call TRBJ2-7; D could derive from TRBD1 or TRBD2 (5 bases each). Trimming left V 3 bases short and J 6 bases short, with 15 bases between. The length of the CDR3 is 14 residues. Germline lookup yields CDR1 LNHDA and CDR2 SQIVND (reference sequence).

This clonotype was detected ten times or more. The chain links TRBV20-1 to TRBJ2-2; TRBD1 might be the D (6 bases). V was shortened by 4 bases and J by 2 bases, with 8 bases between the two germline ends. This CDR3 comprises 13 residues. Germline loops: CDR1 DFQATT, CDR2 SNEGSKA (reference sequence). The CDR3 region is CSATRGNTGELFF. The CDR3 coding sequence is TGCAGTGCTACCAGGGGAAACACCGGGGAGCTGTTTTTT.

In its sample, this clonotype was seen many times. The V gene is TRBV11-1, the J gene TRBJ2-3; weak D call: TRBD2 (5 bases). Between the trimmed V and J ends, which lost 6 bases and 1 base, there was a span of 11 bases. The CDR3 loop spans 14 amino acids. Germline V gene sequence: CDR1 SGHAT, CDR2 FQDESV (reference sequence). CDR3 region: CASRDSAGTDTQYF. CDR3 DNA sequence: TGTGCCAGCAGGGACTCTGCTGGCACAGATACGCAGTATTTT.

CDR3 protein: CASSKPGGRQFF. CDR3 bases: TGCGCCAGCAGCAAGCCAGGCGGGAGACAGTTCTTC. The V call is TRBV5-1, the J call TRBJ2-1; 7 bases map to TRBD2. The length of the CDR3 is 12 residues. Germline CDR1 is SGHRS and CDR2 is YFSETQ. The junction had 8 bases not matched to a gene; V was cut back by 4 bases and J by 13 bases.

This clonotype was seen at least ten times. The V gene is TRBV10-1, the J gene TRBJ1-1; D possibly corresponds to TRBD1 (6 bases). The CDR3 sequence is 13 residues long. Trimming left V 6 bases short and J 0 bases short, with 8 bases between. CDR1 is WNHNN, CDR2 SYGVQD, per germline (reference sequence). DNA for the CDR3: TGCGCCAGCAGGGACAGCTTGAACACTGAAGCTTTCTTT. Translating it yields CASRDSLNTEAFF.

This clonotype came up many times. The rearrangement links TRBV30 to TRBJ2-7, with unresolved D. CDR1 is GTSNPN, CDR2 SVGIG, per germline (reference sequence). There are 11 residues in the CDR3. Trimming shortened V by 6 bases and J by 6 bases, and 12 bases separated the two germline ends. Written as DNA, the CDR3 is TGTGCCTGTCGAGTCTACGGCGAGCAGTACTTC. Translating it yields CACRVYGEQYF.

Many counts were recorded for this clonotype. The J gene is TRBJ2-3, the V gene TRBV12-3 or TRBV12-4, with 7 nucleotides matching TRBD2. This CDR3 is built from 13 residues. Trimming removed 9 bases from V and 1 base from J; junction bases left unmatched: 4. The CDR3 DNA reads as TGTGCCAGTACCCTAGCGGGCACAGATACGCAGTATTTT. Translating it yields CASTLAGTDTQYF.

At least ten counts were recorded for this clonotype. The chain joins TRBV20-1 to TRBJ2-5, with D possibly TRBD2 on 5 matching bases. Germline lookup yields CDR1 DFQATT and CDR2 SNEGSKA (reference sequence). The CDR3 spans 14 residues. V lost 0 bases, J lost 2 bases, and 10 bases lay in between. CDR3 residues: CSAREAAAQETQYF. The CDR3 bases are TGCAGTGCTAGAGAGGCAGCGGCACAAGAGACCCAGTACTTC.

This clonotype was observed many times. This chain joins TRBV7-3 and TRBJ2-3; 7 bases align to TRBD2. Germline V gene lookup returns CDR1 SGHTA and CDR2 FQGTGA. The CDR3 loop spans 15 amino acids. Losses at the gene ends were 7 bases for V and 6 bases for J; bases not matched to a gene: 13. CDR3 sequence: CASTLHGGSADTQYF. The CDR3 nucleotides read TGTGCCAGCACCCTCCACGGCGGGAGCGCGGATACGCAGTATTTT.

CDR3 coding DNA: TGTGCCAGCAGTTACCCGACAGGGACTAATGAAAAACTGTTTTTT. Its translation: CASSYPTGTNEKLFF. This chain connects TRBV6-2 or TRBV6-3 to TRBJ1-4; 7 bases agree with TRBD1. CDR1 and CDR2 from the germline V gene are MNHEY and SVGEGT. The V and J ends lost 2 bases and 2 bases, in that order; junction bases with no gene match: 2. The CDR3 consists of 15 residues.

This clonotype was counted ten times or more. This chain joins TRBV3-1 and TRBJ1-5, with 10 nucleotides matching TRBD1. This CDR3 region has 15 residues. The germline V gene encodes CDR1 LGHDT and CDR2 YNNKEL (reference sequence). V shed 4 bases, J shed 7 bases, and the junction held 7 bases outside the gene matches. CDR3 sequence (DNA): TGTGCCAGCAGCCCCGGGACAGGGGTTGGGCAGCCCCAGCATTTT. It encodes CASSPGTGVGQPQHF.